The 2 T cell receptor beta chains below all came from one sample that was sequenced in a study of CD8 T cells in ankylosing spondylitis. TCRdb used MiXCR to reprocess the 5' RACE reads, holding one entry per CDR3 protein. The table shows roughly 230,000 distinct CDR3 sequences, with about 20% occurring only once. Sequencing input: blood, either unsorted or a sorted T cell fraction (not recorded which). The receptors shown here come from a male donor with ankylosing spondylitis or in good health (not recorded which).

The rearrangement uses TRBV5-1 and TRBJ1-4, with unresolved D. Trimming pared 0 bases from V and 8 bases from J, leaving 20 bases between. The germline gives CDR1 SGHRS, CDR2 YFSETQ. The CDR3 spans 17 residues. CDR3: CASSLEVAPKVGEKLFF. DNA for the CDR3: TGCGCCAGCAGCTTGGAGGTCGCGCCCAAAGTCGGAGAAAAACTGTTTTTT.

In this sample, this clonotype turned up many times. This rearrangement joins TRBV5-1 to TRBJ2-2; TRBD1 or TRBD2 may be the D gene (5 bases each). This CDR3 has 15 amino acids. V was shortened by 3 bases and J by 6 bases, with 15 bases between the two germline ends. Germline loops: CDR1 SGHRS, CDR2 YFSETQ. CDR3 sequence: CASSWGTSGAGELFF. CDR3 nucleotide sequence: TGCGCCAGCAGCTGGGGGACGTCTGGCGCCGGGGAGCTGTTTTTT.